This record looks at one T cell receptor (beta chain) sequence and its context. Authors' methods: The assay estimated nucleated cells by amplifying reference gene primers. TCRdb's table, derived via immunoSEQ multiplex PCR, lists solely in-frame clones and lacks some. V, J and clone size were drawn from that table, and D and trimming were deduced from the DNA. This table holds approximately 200,000 clones, approximately 94% found once. This record comes from a study of blood T cell repertoires in COVID-19. Enrolled during active infection, Seattle patients were then followed longitudinally. Sequencing was done on a sample of peripheral blood. The receptor's source is a man aged 25 to 40 with COVID-19, enrolled during active disease.

The CDR3 loop is CASRMTGTGDYGYTF. CDR3 coding DNA: TGTGCCAGCAGAATGACTGGGACAGGGGACTATGGCTACACCTTC. The V gene is TRBV2, the J gene TRBJ1-2, with 10 nucleotides matching TRBD1. CDR1 SNHLY and CDR2 FYNNEI come from the germline V gene. The CDR3 spans 15 residues. J gave up 3 bases and V 6 bases, and 7 bases lay outside the gene matches.